A selection of T cell receptor beta chains follows, all from one sample in a study of cytomegalovirus exposure and HLA in healthy donors. Here immunoSEQ multiplex PCR was the method, and the copy in TCRdb shows in-frame clones only, minus some. This sample's table has 150,000 to 200,000 clones. What was sequenced was PBMCs. The receptors stem from a man aged 25-45 years in good health and CMV-seronegative. The CDR3 runs from the conserved cysteine through the conserved F or W. The D gene is left open where the match is weak.

>TRBJ1-2|-|TRBV30
TGTAGCTACAGGGTATATAACTATGGCTACACCTTC
CSYRVYNYGYTF
>TRBJ2-6|TRBD1|TRBV6-6
TGTGCCATTCGGGACAGGGGGTCCGGGGCCAACGTCCTGACTTTC
CAIRDRGSGANVLTF
>TRBJ2-2|-|TRBV7-3
TGTGCCAGCAGCCTGAGTGCCGGGGAGCTGTTTTTT
CASSLSAGELFF
>TRBJ1-5|TRBD1|TRBV6-5
TGTGCCAGCAGTCCTACAGGGGGTGGTCAGCCCCAGCATTTT
CASSPTGGGQPQHF
>TRBJ2-2|TRBD2|TRBV27
TGTGCCAGCAGTTTAAGAGTTAGCGGGGGGACCTCGAACACCGGGGAGCTGTTTTTT
CASSLRVSGGTSNTGELFF
>TRBJ2-5|-|TRBV10-1
TGCGCCAGCAGTGAGTCGAAGGCAGGGGAGGAGACCCAGTACTTC
CASSESKAGEETQYF
>TRBJ2-5|TRBD1|TRBV10-1
TGCGCCAGCAGTGAGACAGGGGTCAAGGGGACCCAGTACTTC
CASSETGVKGTQYF
>TRBJ1-2|-|TRBV27
TGTGCCAGCAGTGCTCTAATGTCACGGAGATATGGCTACACCTTC
CASSALMSRRYGYTF
>TRBJ2-2|-|TRBV6-5
TGTGCCAGCAGCCGGACAGCGAACACCGGGGAGCTGTTTTTT
CASSRTANTGELFF
>TRBJ2-2|-|TRBV19
TGTGCCAGTAGTATAGGGCCCGGGGAGCTGTTTTTT
CASSIGPGELFF
>TRBJ2-2|-|TRBV7-9
TGTGCCAGCAGCTTAACGGGGACCGGGGAGCTGTTTTTT
CASSLTGTGELFF
>TRBJ2-7|TRBD2|TRBV19
TGTGCCAGTAGTTGGGGGACTAGCGTCGGCGAGCAGTACTTC
CASSWGTSVGEQYF
>TRBJ2-2|TRBD2|TRBV29-1
TGCAGCGTTGCTCTTACTAGCGGGGGCACCGGGGAGCTGTTTTTT
CSVALTSGGTGELFF
>TRBJ1-5|-|TRBV4-3
TGCGCCAGCAGCCAAAAGGACAAGGGAAGGGGACTGAAGTATAGCAATCAGCCCCAGCATTTT
CASSQKDKGRGLKYSNQPQHF
>TRBJ1-6|TRBD1|TRBV6-5
TGTGCCAGCATCCTTCGGACAGGGATAAATTCACCCCTCCACTTT
CASILRTGINSPLHF
>TRBJ1-1|TRBD1|TRBV19
TGTGCCAGCAGACAGGGGGCGGAAGCTTTCTTT
CASRQGAEAFF
>TRBJ1-5|-|TRBV28
TGTGCCAGCAGTTTATACAGGGTTTCGGGTCAGCCCCAGCATTTT
CASSLYRVSGQPQHF
>TRBJ2-1|-|TRBV6-1
TGTGCCAGCAGTGAAGAAAGGACTACCTCCTACAATGAGCAGTTCTTC
CASSEERTTSYNEQFF
>TRBJ2-1|TRBD1|TRBV6-5
TGTGCCAGCAGTCAGGGGGCTCGGGAATACAATGAGCAGTTCTTC
CASSQGAREYNEQFF
>TRBJ2-3|-|TRBV13
TGTGCCAGCAGCTCCCCCGGTGGTCTATCAGGCGATACGCAGTATTTT
CASSSPGGLSGDTQYF
>TRBJ2-5|TRBD1|TRBV5-1
TGCGCCAGCAGCACCGGACAGGGGGGGAGGGAGACCCAGTACTTC
CASSTGQGGRETQYF
>TRBJ1-1|TRBD1|TRBV6-4
TGTGCCAGCAGCGGACAGGGTCCTACTGAAGCTTTCTTT
CASSGQGPTEAFF
>TRBJ2-2|TRBD1|TRBV29-1
TGCAGCGTCGGACAGGGGGCCGGGGAGCTGTTTTTT
CSVGQGAGELFF
>TRBJ2-2|TRBD1|TRBV19
TGTGCCAGTAGTAGGGGGACAGCAAACACCGGGGAGCTGTTTTTT
CASSRGTANTGELFF
>TRBJ2-1|-|TRBV30
TGTGCCTGGAAAAGAGGAGGGGCTCGCAATGAGCAGTTCTTC
CAWKRGGARNEQFF
>TRBJ2-3|TRBD2|TRBV7-6
TGTGCCAGCAGCTTAGAGACTAGCGGGGGGGCAGATACGCAGTATTTT
CASSLETSGGADTQYF
>TRBJ1-5|TRBD1|TRBV7-3
TGTGCCAGCAGCTTAACCGGACGGGACAGATACAATCAGCCCCAGCATTTT
CASSLTGRDRYNQPQHF
>TRBJ2-2|TRBD2|TRBV19
TGTGCCAGTAGTATTGGCTTCGGGACTAGTGGGCCCGGGGAGCTGTTTTTT
CASSIGFGTSGPGELFF
>TRBJ1-4|-|TRBV7-6
TGTGCCAGCAGCTCAACGAGCCCCTGGACATCCTACCATGAAAAACTGTTTTTT
CASSSTSPWTSYHEKLFF
>TRBJ1-1|-|TRBV30
TGTGCCTGGAGCGCCGACGGGGAAGCTTTCTTT
CAWSADGEAFF
>TRBJ1-5|-|TRBV30
TGTGCCTGGGGAACTCGAGGAAGCGTGAATCAGCCCCAGCATTTT
CAWGTRGSVNQPQHF
>TRBJ2-7|TRBD2|TRBV19
TGTGCCAGTAGTATTCTAGCGGGGGGCCCCTACGAGCAGTACTTC
CASSILAGGPYEQYF
>TRBJ2-5|-|TRBV4-2
TGTGCCAGCAGCCAAGGACAGCGTCCGGAGACCCAGTACTTC
CASSQGQRPETQYF
>TRBJ2-7|-|TRBV15
TGTGCCACCAGCAGAGAGAGTAGGGGATCCTACGAGCAGTACTTC
CATSRESRGSYEQYF
>TRBJ1-2|-|TRBV5-6
TGTGCCAGCAGCCTCGACAGAATGGCCTATGGCTACACCTTC
CASSLDRMAYGYTF
>TRBJ2-1|TRBD1|TRBV27
TGTGCCAGCAGTCCCCGGGACAGGGGATTCAATGAGCAGTTCTTC
CASSPRDRGFNEQFF
>TRBJ1-2|-|TRBV5-1
TGCGCCAGCAGCTTGGAAGGGGGGGGAATAAGGGCTTACTATGGCTACACCTTC
CASSLEGGGIRAYYGYTF
>TRBJ2-7|-|TRBV5-6
TGTGCCAGCAGTTTACGAGGGTCCCTCTACGAGCAGTACTTC
CASSLRGSLYEQYF